Sequencing of this T cell receptor beta chain was carried out in a study of T cells in Graves' hyperthyroidism and ophthalmopathy. The CDR3 has 13 amino acids. V was cut by 1 base and J by 7 bases, with 10 bases left in between. Germline-derived CDR1 and CDR2 are SNHLY and FYNNEI. The investigators amplified TCR beta CDR3 regions from RNA transcripts. An initial round of RT-PCR targeting the TCR CDR3 relied on the HTBI primer set. MiXCR, applied by TCRdb to the multiplex PCR reads, yields one record per CDR3 protein. The table has 480,000 or so distinct CDR3 sequences, roughly 45% seen once. Patients having uncontrolled infection, another autoimmune disease, pregnancy or lactation were not included. Findings of the study overall: Blood samples included most of the expanded thyroid clonotypes exceeding 0.001.

Notes on this clonotype: As yet, its antigen is unknown.

Material for sequencing was peripheral blood or thyroid tissue (not recorded which). This TCR derives from an adult woman with Graves' disease, either hyperthyroidism or ophthalmopathy (not recorded which). The gene calls are TRBV2 and TRBJ2-5; D not certain. The CDR3 DNA follows: TGTGCCAGCAGTGAAGTTGAGGTGGGGACCCAGTACTTC. Translation gives CASSEVEVGTQYF. The variable domain in full, completed from reference TRBV2 and TRBJ2-5, reads EPEVTQTPSHQVTQMGQEVILRCVPISNHLYFYWYRQILGQKVEFLVSFYNNEISEKSEIFDDQFSVERPDGSNFTLKIRSTKLEDSAMYFCASSEVEVGTQYFGPGTRLLVL.